Listed here are 21 T cell receptor beta chains from one sample, sequenced in a study of identical twins. A single record per CDR3 protein comes from TCRdb applying MiXCR to the 5' RACE reads. The data hold about 340,000 distinct CDR3 sequences, with about 12% observed a single time. These data were likewise used in another study, on yellow fever vaccine responses in identical twins.

The sequenced material came from CD8+ T cells sorted from blood. The source of these receptors is a woman aged 18-29 years in good health.

This clonotype showed up many times. This chain connects TRBV29-1 to TRBJ2-7; no clear D. V was pared by 3 bases and J by 6 bases, with 12 bases between. CDR1 SQVTM and CDR2 ANQGSEA come from the germline V gene. CDR3 length: 12 residues. The CDR3 DNA follows: TGCAGCGTTGAGAGAGGTGCCGGCGAGCAGTACTTC. Its protein is CSVERGAGEQYF.

This chain joins TRBV6-1 and TRBJ1-5; D gene uncertain. CDR1 is MNHNS, CDR2 SASEGT, per germline. CDR3 length: 15 amino acids. V gave up 5 bases and J gave up 0 bases, with 11 bases separating them. This CDR3 is CASSKTLYSNQPQHF. In DNA, the CDR3 is TGTGCCAGCAGTAAGACATTATATAGCAATCAGCCCCAGCATTTT.

At least ten counts were recorded for this clonotype. The chain joins TRBV5-1 to TRBJ2-2; 11 nucleotides align to TRBD2. The germline V gene encodes CDR1 SGHRS and CDR2 YFSETQ. The CDR3 is made up of 15 amino acids. The V gene end was trimmed by 2 bases and the J gene end by 5 bases; junction bases not matched to a gene: 2. The CDR3 DNA reads as TGCGCCAGCAGCTTACTAGCGGGAGAAACCGGGGAGCTGTTTTTT. Protein: CASSLLAGETGELFF.

The genes are TRBV7-2 and TRBJ2-3, with D unclear. The V end was cut by 2 bases, the J end by 0 bases, with 12 bases between. CDR1 and CDR2 from the germline V gene are SGHTA and FQGNSA. The CDR3 totals 16 residues. CDR3 protein: CASSLFRVGSTDTQYF. The CDR3 bases are TGTGCCAGCAGCTTATTTAGGGTTGGGAGCACAGATACGCAGTATTTT.

This clonotype was found a few times. The rearrangement uses TRBV25-1 and TRBJ2-7; a weak D match, TRBD2 (5 bases). The germline gives CDR1 MGHDK, CDR2 SYGVNS. The CDR3 covers 14 residues. V was pared by 0 bases and J by 5 bases, with 11 bases between. CDR3 amino acids: CASSEYGVGDEQYF. The DNA for the CDR3 is TGTGCCAGCAGTGAATATGGGGTGGGAGACGAGCAGTACTTC.

The chain has TRBV28 and TRBJ2-5; D is tentatively TRBD1 or TRBD2 (5 bases each). The CDR3 extends over 14 amino acids. Germline CDR1 is MDHEN and CDR2 is SYDVKM. Trimming stripped 2 bases from V and 4 bases from J, with 11 bases between. This CDR3 reads CASSLRLGAETQYF. The DNA of the CDR3 is TGTGCCAGCAGTTTACGGCTCGGGGCAGAGACCCAGTACTTC.

This clonotype was observed many times. The chain uses TRBV4-2 and TRBJ2-3; D remains unclear. From germline, CDR1 is LGHNA and CDR2 YNFKEQ. V was clipped by 0 bases and J by 2 bases, with 12 bases between them. CDR3 length equals 16 residues. The DNA for the CDR3 is TGTGCCAGCAGCCAAGAGGGTAGAGGCTCCACAGATACGCAGTATTTT. Amino acid sequence: CASSQEGRGSTDTQYF.

This clonotype was seen a handful of times. J is TRBJ2-1 and V is TRBV13, with 7 bases that match TRBD1. Germline-derived CDR1 and CDR2 are PRHDT and FYEKMQ (reference sequence). The V segment lost 3 bases and the J segment 7 bases; nucleotides outside the gene matches: 12. The CDR3 sequence is 16 residues long. CDR3: CASSFGWTGPRNEQFF. The CDR3 nucleotides read TGTGCCAGCAGCTTTGGTTGGACAGGTCCTCGGAATGAGCAGTTCTTC. The full variable domain, in which reference TRBV13 and TRBJ2-1 provide the parts outside the CDR3, is AAGVIQSPRHLIKEKRETATLKCYPIPRHDTVYWYQQGPGQDPQFLISFYEKMQSDKGSIPDRFSAQQFSDYHSELNMSSLELGDSALYFCASSFGWTGPRNEQFFGPGTRLTVL.

The chain is built from TRBV5-5 and TRBJ2-1, with D uncertain. V lost 4 bases and J lost 10, with 12 bases in between. The CDR3 covers 12 residues. The germline gives CDR1 SGHKS, CDR2 YYEKEE (reference sequence). CDR3 DNA sequence: TGTGCCAGCAGCCTTGGCTATTCCGAGCAGTTCTTC. Translating it yields CASSLGYSEQFF.

This clonotype was counted a few times. The V call is TRBV28, the J call TRBJ1-1; no clear D. The CDR3 is 16 residues long. CDR1 is MDHEN and CDR2 is SYDVKM in the germline V gene. Trimming pared 1 base from V and 4 bases from J, leaving 16 bases between. The CDR3 DNA sequence: TGTGCCAGCAGTTTATTCGAGGGTCCAGCAGCCACTGAAGCTTTCTTT. Amino acid sequence: CASSLFEGPAATEAFF.

This clonotype was seen a handful of times. The CDR3: CASISTYGGDTQYF. The CDR3 region has the DNA TGTGCCAGCATCTCGACCTATGGAGGGGATACGCAGTATTTT. The chain links TRBV6-1 to TRBJ2-3; D perhaps matches TRBD2 (6 bases). The CDR3 sequence is 14 residues long. The V gene lost 7 bases and the J gene lost 6 bases, with 17 bases spanning the gap. The germline V gene has CDR1 MNHNS and CDR2 SASEGT.

The sample holds a few counts of this clonotype. A junction end diverges from the germline sequence, so it may reflect a read error. The chain combines TRBV4-1 with TRBJ1-1; D remains unclear. Germline CDR1 is MGHRA and CDR2 is YSYEKL. The CDR3 loop spans 15 amino acids. The DNA of the CDR3 is TGCGCCAGTAGCCAGTTGACCAAGGGGAACACTGAAGCTTTCTTT. Translation gives CASSQLTKGNTEAFF.

The table lists this clonotype with a few counts. CDR3 sequence reads: CASSIELRERHDQPQHF. CDR3 DNA: TGTGCCAGTAGTATAGAGCTCCGCGAACGGCACGATCAGCCCCAGCATTTT. This chain links TRBV19 with TRBJ1-5; D gene unclear. The CDR3 runs to 17 residues. Germline-derived CDR1 and CDR2 are LNHDA and SQIVND (reference sequence). The V end was cut by 0 bases, the J end by 5 bases, with 17 bases between.

V is TRBV16 and J is TRBJ2-1; no definite D call. The V end lost 1 base, the J end lost 6 bases, and 7 bases lay between the germline ends. Germline lookup yields CDR1 KGHSY and CDR2 FQNENV. This CDR3 is built from 13 residues. The CDR3 is CASSQFGTNEQFF. The CDR3 DNA reads as TGTGCCAGCAGCCAATTTGGCACCAATGAGCAGTTCTTC.

The table lists this clonotype with a few counts. This CDR3 is CASRRLAGVPYNEQFF. For the CDR3, the DNA is TGTGCCAGCAGACGACTAGCGGGAGTCCCCTACAATGAGCAGTTCTTC. The chain combines TRBV28 with TRBJ2-1; 12 bases map to TRBD2. Germline CDR1 is MDHEN and CDR2 is SYDVKM. V lost 6 bases and J lost 2; bases outside the gene matches: 5. The CDR3 is 16 residues long.

This clonotype was seen only a few times. The chain combines TRBV28 with TRBJ2-7; the D is unclear. Germline CDR1 MDHEN, CDR2 SYDVKM. This CDR3 spans 15 amino acids. V lost 1 base and J 4 bases, leaving 14 bases between the germline ends. The CDR3 bases are TGTGCCAGCAGTTTATCCGCAGTATCTCGATACGAGCAGTACGTC. This gives the protein CASSLSAVSRYEQYV.

This clonotype showed up just a few times. The chain is built from TRBV14 and TRBJ1-5; no definite D call. This CDR3 region has 12 residues. Germline CDR1 SGHDN, CDR2 FVKESK. V dropped 0 bases and J dropped 7 bases, with 4 bases sitting between them. CDR3 nucleotide sequence: TGTGCCAGCAGCCAAGATGGGCAGCCCCAGCATTTT. It is translated as CASSQDGQPQHF.

The chain has TRBV19 and TRBJ1-1; no reliable D call. Germline assignment: CDR1 LNHDA and CDR2 SQIVND (reference sequence). The CDR3 is 14 amino acids. V was pared by 1 base and J by 2 bases, with 8 bases between. The CDR3 region is CASSIVWDNTEAFF. DNA of the CDR3: TGTGCCAGTAGTATAGTATGGGATAACACTGAAGCTTTCTTT.

V gene TRBV7-8 combines with J gene TRBJ1-2; D uncertain. CDR1 and CDR2 (germline): SGHVS, FQNEAQ. V lost 1 base, J lost 8 bases, and 8 bases lay in between. The CDR3 contains 12 residues. As DNA, the CDR3 is TGTGCCAGCAGCTTAGATGGAGGAGGCTACACCTTC. This codes for CASSLDGGGYTF.

This clonotype was observed a single time. This sequence joins TRBV6-1 and TRBJ2-5; TRBD2 aligns across 12 bases. The CDR3 length is 13 residues. Trimming took 6 bases from V and 9 from J; bases not matched to a gene: 5. Germline lookup yields CDR1 MNHNS and CDR2 SASEGT. The CDR3 sequence: CASSLAGGPAQYF. CDR3 coding DNA: TGTGCCAGCAGCCTAGCGGGAGGGCCCGCCCAGTACTTC.

This clonotype was seen more than once but under ten times. This chain links TRBV11-2 with TRBJ1-3; 12 nucleotides line up with TRBD1. CDR3 size: 18 residues. In germline, CDR1 is SGHAT, CDR2 FQNNGV. The ends lost 0 bases at V and 3 bases at J; junction bases unmatched: 6. The CDR3 spells CASSLDPGTGGFGNTIYF. The CDR3 nucleotides are TGTGCCAGCAGCTTAGACCCCGGGACAGGGGGCTTTGGAAACACCATATATTTT.